This TCR beta chain was sequenced during a study of T-cell reconstitution after alpha-beta-depleted transplantation in children. The CDR3 has 13 residues. V lost 0 bases to trimming and J lost 5 bases, with 10 bases between them. In germline, CDR1 is SQVTM, CDR2 ANQGSEA. Library preparation (for TCRbeta) was performed with unique molecular identifiers. Using its own MiXCR run on the PCR reads, TCRdb lists one record per CDR3 protein. The sample records about 500,000 distinct CDR3 sequences, around a third being singletons. This specimen consisted of PBMCs from the stem cell graft donor, obtained from the stem cell graft. The chain is built from TRBV29-1 and TRBJ2-5; D is tentatively TRBD1 or TRBD2 (5 bases each). The sequence was collected from a human donor who donated a stem cell graft to a child with aplastic anemia. The CDR3 DNA reads as TGCAGCGTTGAAGATCCCTGGGGGGAGACCCAGTACTTC. This encodes CSVEDPWGETQYF. Looking up the rest from reference TRBV29-1 and TRBJ2-5 gives the full variable domain: SAVISQKPSRDICQRGTSLTIQCQVDSQVTMMFWYRQQPGQSLTLIATANQGSEATYESGFVIDKFPISRPNLTFSTLTVSNMSPEDSSIYLCSVEDPWGETQYFGPGTRLLVL.